This T cell receptor (beta chain) came from a study of regulatory T cells in long-lasting Graves disease. Study-wide background: The term persistent Graves' disease signified upward of 5 years on antithyroid drugs with positive TSH receptor antibodies. Study-level points and caveats: TCR diversity in persistent Graves' patients was below that of newly diagnosed ones.

As for time point: persistent/refractory GD, antithyroid drugs over 5 years with positive TRAb. PBMC-derived RNA was used for the TCR library. This clonotype has only a few counts. Its antigen remains unknown. At one of its ends the junction is not consistent with the germline gene, which may arise from a read error. Germline CDR1 SGHNT, CDR2 YENEEA. The CDR3 totals 21 residues. HTBI primers from iRepertoire and Arm-PCR of CDR3 regions yielded the TCR beta libraries. Each CDR3 protein is one row after TCRdb ran MiXCR on the multiplex PCR reads. This sample has around 460,000 distinct CDR3 sequences; approximately 23% occur once, and the top ten carry 13%.

This clonotype was obtained from a female donor with Graves disease. The rearrangement uses TRBV11-3 and TRBJ2-4; 8 bases agree with TRBD1. The material was peripheral blood mononuclear cells (PBMCs), obtained when the disease was refractory, from a patient treated with antithyroid drugs. CDR3 DNA: TGTGCCAGCAGCCCAGGAAGGGGACAGGTCATTCCCGACCTAGCCAAAAGCATTCAGTACTTC. Amino acid sequence: CASSPGRGQVIPDLAKSIQYF.